The TCR beta chain described here comes from a study of blood T cell repertoires in COVID-19. Across the whole study: Italy, Spain and the United States were the sources of the convalescent and acute COVID-19 samples. T cells, B-cell-depleted T cells, or PBMCs supplied cDNA or gDNA.

Participant age was about 18 to 89 years, and participants resided in about 25 US areas. Each exposed participant met a COVID-19 case in the 2 weeks preceding study entry. This clone was observed a single time. CDR1 is MNHEY and CDR2 is SVGAGI in the germline V gene. The ends were cut back, 7 bases at V and 4 bases at J, with 19 bases in the middle. This CDR3 has 15 amino acids. Generated by immunoSEQ multiplex PCR, the TCRdb table keeps only in-frame clones and is missing some. This sample has fewer than 400,000 clones, with 85% to 95% found just once. This clonotype originated in a woman aged 25 to 39 who had been exposed to COVID-19. V gene TRBV6-5 combines with J gene TRBJ1-1, with D maybe TRBD1 (6 bases). The source material was PBMCs or T cells enriched from blood (not recorded which). CDR3 nucleotide sequence: TGTGCCAGCATTCCAGGGGACGGGGGGCTCACTGAAGCTTTCTTT. Amino acids: CASIPGDGGLTEAFF.